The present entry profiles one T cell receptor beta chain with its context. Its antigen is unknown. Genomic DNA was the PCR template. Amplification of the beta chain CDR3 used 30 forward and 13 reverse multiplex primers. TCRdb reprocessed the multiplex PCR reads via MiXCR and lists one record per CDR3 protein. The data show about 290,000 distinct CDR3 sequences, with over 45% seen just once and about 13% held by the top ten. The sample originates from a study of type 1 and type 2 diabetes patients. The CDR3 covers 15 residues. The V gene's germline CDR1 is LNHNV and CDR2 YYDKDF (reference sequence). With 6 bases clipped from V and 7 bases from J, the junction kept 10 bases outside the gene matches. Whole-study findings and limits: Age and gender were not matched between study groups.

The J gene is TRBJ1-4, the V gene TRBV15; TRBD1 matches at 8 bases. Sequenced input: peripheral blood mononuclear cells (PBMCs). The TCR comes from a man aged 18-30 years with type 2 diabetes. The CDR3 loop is CATSVPQGVVEKLFF. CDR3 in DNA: TGTGCCACCAGTGTCCCACAGGGGGTTGTTGAAAAACTGTTTTTT. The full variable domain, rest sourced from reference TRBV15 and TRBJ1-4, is DAMVIQNPRYQVTQFGKPVTLSCSQTLNHNVMYWYQQKSSQAPKLLFHYYDKDFNNEADTPDNFQSRRPNTSFCFLDIRSPGLGDTAMYLCATSVPQGVVEKLFFGSGTQLSVL.